This T cell receptor (beta chain) was found in a study of blood T cell repertoires in COVID-19. Study details: Donors in the United States, Italy and Spain gave samples during acute or convalescent COVID-19. T cells, B-cell-depleted T cells, or PBMCs provided the cDNA or gDNA that served as material.

This CDR3 spans 14 amino acids. Trimming cost V 5 bases and J 1 base, with 12 bases left between them. Per the germline V gene, CDR1 is SGHRS and CDR2 is YFSETQ. As handled by the study authors: How many nucleated cells were present was estimated from reference gene primer amplification. Measured with immunoSEQ multiplex PCR; TCRdb has only the in-frame clones, and not every one. That table gives V, J and clone size, and the DNA gave D and trimming. The data contain about 120,000 clones, over 75% of them singletons. Sequenced material: peripheral blood. The sequence derives from an older man with active or convalescent COVID-19. This chain uses TRBV5-1 with TRBJ1-1; no clear D gene. The CDR3 DNA is TGCGCCAGCAGTTCGACACTGTCGAACACTGAAGCTTTCTTT. This sequence encodes CASSSTLSNTEAFF.